The 18 T cell receptor beta chains given below trace back to one sample, sequenced in a study of response to subunit inactivated influenza vaccine. TCRdb ran MiXCR on the RT-PCR reads and lists one entry per CDR3 protein. This table holds more than 400,000 distinct CDR3 sequences, roughly 11% found once. Specimen: PBMCs from blood, collected around seven weeks after vaccination. The origin of the receptors is a man aged 50 to 59 who received an inactivated influenza vaccine.

This clonotype appeared a few times. The chain carries TRBV2 and TRBJ1-4, with D perhaps TRBD1 (5 bases). CDR3 length: 15 amino acids. The germline gives CDR1 SNHLY, CDR2 FYNNEI. V lost 4 bases and J 3 bases, leaving 12 bases between the germline ends. The CDR3 DNA reads TGTGCCAGCAGTGGGCGAGGAGGGGCTAATGAAAAACTGTTTTTT. Protein: CASSGRGGANEKLFF.

Ten or more counts support this clonotype. V is TRBV7-2 and J is TRBJ2-3, with 10 nucleotides matching TRBD2. J lost 5 bases, V lost 6 bases, and 5 bases had no gene match. This CDR3 is 14 amino acids long. Germline values: CDR1 SGHTA, CDR2 FQGNSA. The CDR3 loop is CASRRSGREDTQYF. The CDR3 DNA reads TGTGCCAGCAGACGCAGCGGGAGGGAAGATACGCAGTATTTT.

The chain couples TRBV18 to TRBJ2-5; D is undetermined. The CDR3 length is 13 residues. V lost 2 bases and J 5 bases, leaving 9 bases between the germline ends. Germline loops: CDR1 KGHSH, CDR2 LQKENI. As DNA, the CDR3 is TGTGCCAGCTCACCAACAGTTGCCGAGACCCAGTACTTC. Protein: CASSPTVAETQYF.

This chain joins TRBV18 and TRBJ2-1; 11 bases align to TRBD2. J lost 5 bases, V lost 2 bases, and 11 bases had no gene match. The CDR3 runs to 18 residues. The V gene's germline CDR1 is KGHSH and CDR2 LQKENI. The CDR3 region has the DNA TGTGCCAGCTCACCAAGTGGCCTAGCGGGGGGCTTGAACAATGAGCAGTTCTTC. Its protein product is CASSPSGLAGGLNNEQFF.

This clonotype was detected a few times. The chain couples TRBV12-3 or TRBV12-4 to TRBJ1-1; D may be TRBD1 (5 bases). V lost 3 bases to trimming and J lost 11 bases, with 19 bases between them. The CDR3 is 14 amino acids. CDR3 amino acids: CASSFGGMGVGAFF. The DNA of the CDR3 is TGTGCCAGCAGTTTCGGGGGGATGGGAGTCGGGGCTTTCTTT.

There are a few counts of this clonotype. V is TRBV2 and J is TRBJ1-2; no clear D gene. CDR1 SNHLY and CDR2 FYNNEI come from the germline V gene. The ends were cut back, 3 bases at V and 4 bases at J, with 9 bases in the middle. The length of the CDR3 is 13 residues. The CDR3 region is CASSDFLIYGYTF. As DNA, the CDR3 is TGTGCCAGCAGTGATTTTCTGATCTATGGCTACACCTTC.

This clonotype was counted a few times. V gene TRBV11-3 combines with J gene TRBJ2-3; no firm D call. This CDR3 contains 13 residues. Trimming took off 5 bases at V and 4 bases at J, with 10 bases between the two ends. Per the germline V gene, CDR1 is SGHNT and CDR2 is YENEEA. CDR3 sequence: CASSAEEADTQYF. The CDR3 DNA is TGTGCCAGCAGCGCTGAAGAGGCAGATACGCAGTATTTT.

This clonotype has ten or more counts. A much larger clone lies one base from this, so it may be a read error. This chain uses TRBV5-1 with TRBJ2-5, with 8 bases matching TRBD1. The CDR3 is 14 amino acids. The V gene's germline CDR1 is SGHRS and CDR2 YFSETQ. CDR3 DNA: TGTGCCAGCAGCCCCGGGACAGGACAAGAGACCCAGTACTTC. This gives the protein CASSPGTGQETQYF.

This clonotype came up a few times. The chain links TRBV3-1 to TRBJ1-3, with D possibly matching TRBD1 (5 bases). The CDR3 is 14 amino acids. V was clipped by 4 bases and J by 3 bases, with 10 bases between them. Germline V CDR1 and CDR2: LGHDT, YNNKEL (reference sequence). The CDR3 nucleotides read TGTGCCAGCAGCCCCCGGGGCGGTGGAAACACCATATATTTT. Protein product: CASSPRGGGNTIYF.

This clonotype came up a few times. The V call is TRBV6-2 or TRBV6-3, the J call TRBJ2-1; TRBD2 aligns across 13 bases. V was pared by 7 bases and J by 4 bases, with 7 bases of the junction left unmatched. CDR3 length: 16 residues. CDR1 and CDR2 from the germline V gene are MNHEY and SVGEGT. CDR3 residues: CASNGLAGVRYNEQFF. Written as DNA, the CDR3 is TGTGCCAGCAATGGACTAGCGGGAGTAAGGTACAATGAGCAGTTCTTC.

This clonotype was seen ten or more times. This chain connects TRBV10-2 to TRBJ1-1; D is undetermined. V lost 6 bases and J lost 3, with 11 bases in between. CDR1 and CDR2 (germline): WSHSY, SAAADI. The CDR3 contains 13 residues. The CDR3 bases are TGCGCCAGCAGCCAGAACCAGGACACTGAAGCTTTCTTT. The encoded protein is CASSQNQDTEAFF.

The table lists this clonotype with many counts. The rearrangement uses TRBV5-1 and TRBJ1-4, with 8 bases aligning to TRBD1. CDR3 size: 14 residues. V dropped 4 bases and J dropped 6; count of bases not matched to a gene: 5. CDR1 is SGHRS and CDR2 is YFSETQ in the germline V gene. The CDR3 loop reads CASSHDRGDEKLFF. The CDR3 bases are TGCGCCAGCAGCCACGACAGGGGCGATGAAAAACTGTTTTTT.

This clonotype appeared a few times. The rearrangement uses TRBV20-1 and TRBJ1-2; the D is unclear. Germline V gene lookup returns CDR1 DFQATT and CDR2 SNEGSKA (reference sequence). CDR3 length: 13 residues. Trimming cost V 1 base and J 3 bases, with 9 bases left between them. CDR3 DNA: TGCAGTGCTAGAGCCCCGGCAGACTATGGCTACACCTTC. Translation gives CSARAPADYGYTF.

This clonotype was detected a few times. Relative to the germline gene, one junction end is altered; a read error may explain this. The chain uses TRBV10-3 and TRBJ2-2, with D hard to call. The CDR3 sequence is 14 residues long. The V gene's germline CDR1 is ENHRY and CDR2 SYGVKD. CDR3 DNA: TGTGCCACCAGTAGTATTCAAGGTGCCGGGGAGCTGTTTTTT. Translating it yields CATSSIQGAGELFF.

V and J are TRBV4-3 and TRBJ2-7; D gene ambiguous. CDR1 is LGHNA and CDR2 is YSLEER in the germline V gene. Trimming pared 3 bases from V and 3 bases from J, leaving 9 bases between. The CDR3 extends over 13 amino acids. As DNA, the CDR3 is TGCGCCAGCAGCCATACACGAGGCTACGAGCAGTACTTC. It encodes CASSHTRGYEQYF.

The chain combines TRBV7-9 with TRBJ2-1, with D uncertain. CDR3 length equals 12 residues. The germline CDR1 and CDR2 sequences are SEHNR and FQNEAQ (reference sequence). Between the trimmed V and J ends, which lost 5 bases and 9 bases, there was a span of 11 bases. The chain's CDR3 is CASSPVVSEQFF. Written as DNA, the CDR3 is TGTGCCAGCAGCCCGGTAGTTTCTGAGCAGTTCTTC.

The chain has TRBV5-5 and TRBJ2-5, with 7 bases identical to TRBD1. The CDR3 is made up of 14 amino acids. Germline trimming cut 3 bases from V and 2 bases from J; bases unmatched to any gene: 4. Germline-derived CDR1 and CDR2 are SGHKS and YYEKEE (reference sequence). The CDR3 sequence: CASSSGQLQETQYF. The CDR3 nucleotides read TGTGCCAGCAGCTCGGGACAGTTGCAAGAGACCCAGTACTTC.

This clonotype was counted at least ten times. The gene calls are TRBV4-1 and TRBJ1-1; maybe TRBD1 (5 bases). Germline CDR1 is MGHRA and CDR2 is YSYEKL. The CDR3 is made up of 15 amino acids. V was cut by 2 bases and J by 2 bases, with 12 bases left in between. The CDR3 DNA reads TGCGCCAGCAGCCAACTACAGGACTCAAACACTGAAGCTTTCTTT. This translates into CASSQLQDSNTEAFF.